The 10 T cell receptor beta chains in this list originate from one sample, sequenced in a study of shared clonotypes between healthy human individuals. Libraries were prepared by immunoSEQ multiplex PCR; TCRdb keeps only in-frame clonotypes and omits some of them. The sample has about 480,000 clones; 60% to 80% are singletons. The sample consisted of PBMCs. These receptors all come from a woman aged 40 to 55 in good health. Some clones in this sample may be carry-over from other donors' samples.

The V gene is TRBV6-7, the J gene TRBJ2-7; D is ambiguous. TRBV6-7 is an ORF; its function is uncertain. The V and J ends lost 2 bases and 1 base respectively, with 12 bases between them. This CDR3 comprises 15 residues. CDR3 sequence: CASSYPQSDSYEQYF. The CDR3 coding sequence is TGTGCCAGCAGTTACCCGCAGTCCGATTCCTACGAGCAGTACTTC.

The V gene is TRBV19, the J gene TRBJ2-7; D perhaps matches TRBD1 (6 bases). Germline V gene data show CDR1 as LNHDA and CDR2 as SQIVND (reference sequence). The CDR3 runs 13 residues. V was cut by 6 bases and J by 3 bases, with 12 bases left in between. CDR3 sequence: CASSRDRLYEQYF. The CDR3 DNA is TGTGCCAGTAGCCGAGACAGGCTCTACGAGCAGTACTTC.

This clone was seen a few times. V and J are TRBV11-2 and TRBJ2-6; D gene ambiguous. CDR1 and CDR2 from the germline V gene are SGHAT and FQNNGV. The CDR3 length is 14 residues. V dropped 7 bases and J dropped 0 bases, with 7 bases sitting between them. The CDR3 loop reads CASTTHSGANVLTF. CDR3 DNA: TGTGCCAGCACCACACACTCTGGGGCCAACGTCCTGACTTTC.

This sequence joins TRBV5-1 and TRBJ2-2; unclear D gene. CDR1 and CDR2 from the germline V gene are SGHRS and YFSETQ. Trimming removed 7 bases from V and 4 bases from J, with 14 bases in between. This CDR3 contains 14 residues. The CDR3 reads CASQEQPSTGELFF. Here the CDR3 DNA reads TGCGCCAGCCAAGAGCAACCTAGCACCGGGGAGCTGTTTTTT.

The rearrangement uses TRBV7-3 and TRBJ2-1; D possibly corresponds to TRBD2 (6 bases). V lost 5 bases to trimming and J lost 5 bases, with 16 bases between them. The germline V gene has CDR1 SGHTA and CDR2 FQGTGA. CDR3 size: 15 residues. CDR3: CASSPTRDLDNEQFF. The CDR3 bases are TGTGCCAGCAGCCCAACCCGGGACTTAGACAATGAGCAGTTCTTC.

This chain uses TRBV4-2 with TRBJ2-4; 7 positions match TRBD2. The CDR3 contains 21 residues. Germline CDR1 LGHNA, CDR2 YNFKEQ. V lost 4 bases to trimming and J lost 0 bases; unmatched junction nucleotides: 21. The CDR3 loop reads CASSRGGKLAPTKLAKNIQYF. For the CDR3, the DNA is TGTGCCAGCAGCCGCGGCGGAAAACTAGCGCCAACGAAACTAGCCAAAAACATTCAGTACTTC.

This rearrangement joins TRBV6-1 to TRBJ2-7; TRBD1 might be the D (6 bases). With 0 bases removed from V and 7 bases from J, the gap between germline ends came to 19 bases. Looked up from germline, CDR1 is MNHNS and CDR2 is SASEGT. The CDR3 is 16 residues long. The CDR3 nucleotides are TGTGCCAGCAGTGAAGCGCTAGCACAGGGTTCTGAGGAGCAGTACTTC. Residues: CASSEALAQGSEEQYF.

The V gene is TRBV7-9, the J gene TRBJ2-1; the match to TRBD2 covers 13 bases. V lost 5 bases and J lost 7; bases outside the gene matches: 5. The length of the CDR3 is 15 residues. Germline assignment: CDR1 SEHNR and CDR2 FQNEAQ (reference sequence). The CDR3 loop is CASSTTSGRYNEQFF. CDR3 sequence (DNA): TGTGCCAGCAGCACGACTAGCGGGAGGTATAATGAGCAGTTCTTC.

This chain uses TRBV27 with TRBJ2-3; D gene unclear. This CDR3 comprises 13 residues. V was clipped by 1 base and J by 5 bases, with 7 bases between them. The germline V gene has CDR1 MNHEY and CDR2 SMNVEV (reference sequence). CDR3 loop: CASSLWVKDTQYF. Here the CDR3 DNA reads TGTGCCAGCAGTTTATGGGTGAAAGATACGCAGTATTTT.

This sequence joins TRBV5-1 and TRBJ2-5, with a possible D match to TRBD2 (5 bases). This CDR3 has 12 residues. The V end lost 4 bases, the J end lost 3 bases, and 7 bases lay between the germline ends. Germline values: CDR1 SGHRS, CDR2 YFSETQ. The DNA for the CDR3 is TGCGCCAGCAGCCGGGAAGAAGAGACCCAGTACTTC. It encodes CASSREEETQYF.